This passage covers 25 T cell receptor beta chains from one sample sequenced in a study of T cell changes during pregnancy in multiple sclerosis. The table came from immunoSEQ multiplex PCR; TCRdb's copy has only in-frame clones and leaves some out. This sample has about 92,000 clones, with approximately 92% found just once. The material sequenced was peripheral blood, taken in the first trimester of pregnancy. The source is a female donor with multiple sclerosis, enrolled in a pregnancy study.

The J gene is TRBJ2-5, the V gene TRBV27; perhaps TRBD2 as D (6 bases). Germline CDR1 and CDR2: MNHEY and SMNVEV (reference sequence). V lost 10 bases and J lost 5, with 20 bases in between. The CDR3 loop spans 14 amino acids. The CDR3 DNA reads TGTGCCACTTCATCGGGGGAGGAGGTGGAGACCCAGTACTTC. This codes for CATSSGEEVETQYF.

This sequence joins TRBV10-3 and TRBJ1-1; D is uncertain. With 7 bases removed from V and 2 bases from J, the gap between germline ends came to 8 bases. The germline V gene has CDR1 ENHRY and CDR2 SYGVKD. The CDR3 has 12 amino acids. In DNA form, the CDR3 reads TGTGCCATCAAAGCTTTCAACACTGAAGCTTTCTTT. Amino acids: CAIKAFNTEAFF.

This chain uses TRBV30 with TRBJ2-3; 7 bases line up with TRBD2. CDR3 length equals 15 residues. The ends lost 2 bases at V and 2 bases at J; junction bases unmatched: 7. The germline gives CDR1 GTSNPN, CDR2 SVGIG (reference sequence). CDR3 loop: CAWSLGTTNTDTQYF. The CDR3 bases are TGTGCCTGGAGTCTCGGGACTACCAACACAGATACGCAGTATTTT.

The CDR3 region is CASYTGGPGYTF. CDR3 DNA: TGTGCCAGCTATACAGGGGGTCCTGGCTACACCTTC. The chain joins TRBV19 to TRBJ1-2; TRBD1 matches at 8 bases. The CDR3 runs to 12 residues. V gave up 9 bases and J gave up 7 bases; unmatched junction bases: 7. Germline V lookup: CDR1 LNHDA, CDR2 SQIVND (reference sequence).

This clone was observed once. The chain joins TRBV5-1 to TRBJ2-1; 12 positions match TRBD1. CDR3 length equals 18 residues. The trim removed 0 bases at V and 1 base at J, leaving 5 bases unmatched. The germline V gene encodes CDR1 SGHRS and CDR2 YFSETQ. CDR3 amino acids: CASSLGGQGARSYNEQFF. The CDR3 DNA reads TGCGCCAGCAGCTTGGGGGGACAGGGGGCAAGGTCCTACAATGAGCAGTTCTTC.

This sequence joins TRBV19 and TRBJ2-1, with D possibly matching TRBD1 (6 bases). CDR3 length: 14 residues. Between the trimmed V and J ends, which lost 9 bases and 6 bases, there was a span of 18 bases. In germline, CDR1 is LNHDA, CDR2 SQIVND (reference sequence). CDR3: CASGFPSGVNEQFF. CDR3 nucleotides: TGTGCCAGCGGGTTCCCTTCAGGGGTCAATGAGCAGTTCTTC.

The chain combines TRBV10-1 with TRBJ2-7; D possibly corresponds to TRBD1 (6 bases). This CDR3 contains 15 residues. V shed 5 bases and J shed 3 bases, with 17 bases lying between them. CDR1 is WNHNN, CDR2 SYGVQD, per germline (reference sequence). This chain's CDR3 is CASSTDRSFYYEQYF. CDR3 bases: TGCGCCAGCAGTACCGACAGGAGCTTTTACTACGAGCAGTACTTC.

This chain connects TRBV7-8 to TRBJ2-1; TRBD2 agrees at 9 bases. Germline values: CDR1 SGHVS, CDR2 FQNEAQ. Germline trimming cut 1 base from V and 4 bases from J; bases unmatched to any gene: 8. This CDR3 has 17 amino acids. The CDR3 DNA is TGTGCCAGCAGCTTAGAGGGCGGGAGGGTCCCTTACAATGAGCAGTTCTTC. Translation: CASSLEGGRVPYNEQFF.

This sequence joins TRBV7-2 and TRBJ2-7; 9 nucleotides match TRBD1. Losses at the gene ends were 4 bases for V and 0 bases for J; bases not matched to a gene: 4. The CDR3 length is 15 residues. Germline CDR1 SGHTA, CDR2 FQGNSA. Written as DNA, the CDR3 is TGTGCCAGCAGCTCCGGGACAGGGAACTCCTACGAGCAGTACTTC. Its translation: CASSSGTGNSYEQYF.

The chain carries TRBV27 and TRBJ2-2; 13 bases agree with TRBD2. The V gene end was trimmed by 5 bases and the J gene end by 7 bases; junction bases not matched to a gene: 7. Per the germline V gene, CDR1 is MNHEY and CDR2 is SMNVEV (reference sequence). The CDR3 extends over 16 amino acids. The CDR3 DNA reads as TGTGCCAGCAGTCTTACTAGCGGGAGGGCCAACGGGGAGCTGTTTTTT. This codes for CASSLTSGRANGELFF.

The V call is TRBV11-2, the J call TRBJ1-2, with 7 bases identical to TRBD1. Per germline, CDR1 SGHAT and CDR2 FQNNGV. The ends lost 5 bases at V and 8 bases at J; junction bases unmatched: 14. This CDR3 is built from 15 residues. CDR3 bases: TGTGCCAGCAGCCCGATTACAGGGGCGCCGACAGGCTACACCTTC. It specifies CASSPITGAPTGYTF.

This rearrangement joins TRBV5-1 to TRBJ2-1; possible D gene TRBD2, 5 bases. Germline CDR1 reads SGHRS; CDR2 reads YFSETQ. V was trimmed by 4 bases and J by 4 bases, leaving 24 bases between them. This CDR3 spans 18 amino acids. DNA of the CDR3: TGCGCCAGCAGCGCGGGCCTCGGTGCGATGGGAAGGTACAATGAGCAGTTCTTC. Its protein product is CASSAGLGAMGRYNEQFF.

The V gene is TRBV7-2, the J gene TRBJ1-1; D perhaps matches TRBD1 (5 bases). Germline V gene data show CDR1 as SGHTA and CDR2 as FQGNSA. Trimming removed 4 bases from V and 1 base from J, with 10 bases in between. The CDR3 loop spans 14 amino acids. The CDR3 DNA is TGTGCCAGCAGCTGGGGGGTTAGGAACACTGAAGCTTTCTTT. Translating it yields CASSWGVRNTEAFF.

The chain uses TRBV10-1 and TRBJ2-7; D gene uncertain. This CDR3 contains 12 residues. The V end lost 1 base, the J end lost 1 base, and 2 bases lay between the germline ends. Germline V lookup: CDR1 WNHNN, CDR2 SYGVQD (reference sequence). The CDR3, as DNA: TGCGCCAGCAGTGAGTTATCCTACGAGCAGTACTTC. Translating it yields CASSELSYEQYF.

V usage is TRBV7-9 and J usage is TRBJ2-5; 11 bases are a match to TRBD1. The germline gives CDR1 SEHNR, CDR2 FQNEAQ (reference sequence). The CDR3 length is 16 residues. With V trimmed by 5 bases and J by 1 base, 6 bases remained unmatched. The CDR3, as DNA: TGTGCCAGCAGCGATGGGACAGGGGGAGCCCAAGAGACCCAGTACTTC. This gives the protein CASSDGTGGAQETQYF.

This clone was found once. The V gene is TRBV2, the J gene TRBJ2-5, with a possible D match to TRBD2 (6 bases). CDR3 size: 14 residues. Germline CDR1 reads SNHLY; CDR2 reads FYNNEI. V lost 2 bases to trimming and J lost 2 bases, with 9 bases between them. For the CDR3, the DNA is TGTGCCAGCAGTGAATGGGGGGTACAAGAGACCCAGTACTTC. Translating it yields CASSEWGVQETQYF.

The chain links TRBV19 to TRBJ1-5, with TRBD1 as a possible D gene (6 bases). Germline V CDR1 and CDR2: LNHDA, SQIVND (reference sequence). Trimming shortened V by 1 base and J by 0 bases, and 10 bases separated the two germline ends. The CDR3 has 16 amino acids. In DNA form, the CDR3 reads TGTGCCAGTAGTATAGTGGGGGGGCCTAGCAATCAGCCCCAGCATTTT. It encodes CASSIVGGPSNQPQHF.

The chain combines TRBV4-1 with TRBJ1-1; D uncertain. V lost 1 base and J 1 base, leaving 10 bases between the germline ends. The CDR3 loop spans 15 amino acids. Germline CDR1 reads MGHRA; CDR2 reads YSYEKL. DNA of the CDR3: TGCGCCAGCAGCCAAGGTCTATCGGGGAACACTGAAGCTTTCTTT. Translation gives CASSQGLSGNTEAFF.

Comment on this clone: Other DNA sequences in the same sample also yield this CDR3. The chain links TRBV28 to TRBJ1-2; D ambiguous. Looked up from germline, CDR1 is MDHEN and CDR2 is SYDVKM. V lost 3 bases to trimming and J lost 5 bases, with 7 bases between them. The CDR3 contains 12 residues. CDR3 sequence: CASSLEVYGYTF. The CDR3, as DNA: TGTGCCAGCAGTTTGGAGGTTTATGGCTACACCTTC.

The CDR3 nucleotides are TGTGCCAGCAGTGCTAACACTGAAGCTTTCTTT. Protein sequence: CASSANTEAFF. The V and J genes are TRBV6-1 and TRBJ1-1; D ambiguous. The V and J ends lost 4 bases and 2 bases respectively, with 2 bases between them. Germline V gene lookup returns CDR1 MNHNS and CDR2 SASEGT. This CDR3 is built from 11 residues.

This sequence joins TRBV7-2 and TRBJ2-1; D perhaps matches TRBD2 (6 bases). The length of the CDR3 is 17 residues. Germline assignment: CDR1 SGHTA and CDR2 FQGNSA. Trimming took 5 bases from V and 7 from J, leaving 24 bases between them. The CDR3 DNA reads TGTGCCAGCAGCCCAACCACCCTTACCGGGAGTTTAAATGAGCAGTTCTTC. Translating gives CASSPTTLTGSLNEQFF.

This chain uses TRBV6-1 with TRBJ2-5; 8 positions agree with TRBD1. The CDR3 consists of 16 residues. Germline V gene lookup returns CDR1 MNHNS and CDR2 SASEGT. The V segment lost 3 bases and the J segment 1 base; nucleotides outside the gene matches: 7. CDR3 coding DNA: TGTGCCAGCAGTGACCTCCAGGGGGCAATCCAAGAGACCCAGTACTTC. Its protein product is CASSDLQGAIQETQYF.

This rearrangement joins TRBV27 to TRBJ1-5; D might be TRBD1 (6 bases). The germline CDR1 and CDR2 sequences are MNHEY and SMNVEV (reference sequence). V was shortened by 5 bases and J by 2 bases, with 16 bases between the two germline ends. There are 16 residues in the CDR3. The CDR3 region is CASSPTGSLGNQPQHF. CDR3 bases: TGTGCCAGCAGTCCCACAGGGTCTCTTGGCAATCAGCCCCAGCATTTT.

The rearrangement uses TRBV30 and TRBJ2-5, with TRBD2 identical over 10 bases. V was clipped by 3 bases and J by 7 bases; unmatched bases: 2. Per germline, CDR1 GTSNPN and CDR2 SVGIG (reference sequence). The CDR3 is 12 residues long. The CDR3 reads CAWSPSGRTQYF. DNA of the CDR3: TGTGCCTGGAGCCCTAGCGGGAGGACCCAGTACTTC.

This clone was recorded only once. This chain uses TRBV18 with TRBJ2-5; 9 bases line up with TRBD1. Per the germline V gene, CDR1 is KGHSH and CDR2 is LQKENI. With 0 bases clipped from V and 3 bases from J, the junction kept 2 bases outside the gene matches. The CDR3 has 15 residues. CDR3 sequence: CASSPPGTGKETQYF. CDR3 in DNA: TGTGCCAGCTCACCACCCGGGACAGGGAAAGAGACCCAGTACTTC.